Included here is one T cell receptor beta chain sequence, with context. There is no known antigen for this receptor. No clone much larger than this one lies a single base away; base qualities are absent. Each collaborating institution followed its own protocols to collect whole blood in K2EDTA tubes. For TCRbeta analysis, collaborators shipped samples as frozen whole blood, isolated PBMCs, or DNA extracted from either of those sample types. TCRbeta CDR3 regions were amplified from genomic DNA using the immunoSEQ Assay, a bias-controlled multiplex PCR. In the original analysis: Within the assay, amplification of reference gene primers was used to estimate how many nucleated cells each sample contained. To quantify the absolute abundance of each unique TCRbeta CDR3 rearrangement, sequence reads were collapsed and filtered. For each sample, productive Simpson clonality was calculated as the square root of Simpson's diversity index across productive rearrangements. TCRdb obtained this table from immuneACCESS and retained in-frame rearrangements with V and J assigned. These tables miss some clones; where compared with another copy, unresolved V genes account for less than half of the shortfall, and the remainder is unexplained. V, J and clone size derive from that table, while D and trimming were established from the DNA sequence. This sample holds under 200,000 clones; under 85% were observed only once. The leading ten clones occupy 17% of the sample.

CDR1 is given as SEHNR and CDR2 as FQNEAQ, both from the germline V gene (reference sequence). Counted from cysteine to phenylalanine, this CDR3 has 13 amino acids. The CDR3 DNA has 39 bases and is translated from base 1. From V the trimming removes 2 bases and from J it removes 8 bases, while the gene matches leave 2 bases of the junction unaccounted for. This sample was included in a study of blood T cell repertoires in COVID-19 (TCRdb year 2020). For context, the study as a whole: The collaborator samples originated in the United States, Italy and Spain and spanned the acute and convalescent phases of COVID-19. The samples were drawn from the first 160 participants of the ongoing ImmuneRACE study and from 1,254 subjects provided by 6 global collaborators. The material from the prospective study consisted of cDNA or gDNA derived from T cells, B-cell-depleted T cells, or PBMCs. Where available, HLA class I and class II types were obtained from metadata supplied by the sample provider rather than from assay-based typing. Deeply sampled blood TCRbeta repertoires from subjects exposed to, actively infected with, or recovered from COVID-19 were included in the dataset. The repertoires were made available in a free public database intended to serve as a resource for research on the immune response to SARS-CoV-2. Sample metadata almost always included a de-identified subject ID, COVID-19 status, age in years and sex. What the research found in general, with its limitations: Clinical and demographic metadata were provided uncurated, with the amount varying by source and participant.

Sequencing was done on a sample of peripheral blood. The V and J segments used are TRBV7-9 and TRBJ2-4, and 8 junction bases match TRBD2. This sequence originates from a man aged 55 to 70 with active or convalescent COVID-19. The sequenced DNA: TGTGCCAGCAGCTTAACCGGGGGGGACATTCAGTACTTC. This is translated as CASSLTGGDIQYF.